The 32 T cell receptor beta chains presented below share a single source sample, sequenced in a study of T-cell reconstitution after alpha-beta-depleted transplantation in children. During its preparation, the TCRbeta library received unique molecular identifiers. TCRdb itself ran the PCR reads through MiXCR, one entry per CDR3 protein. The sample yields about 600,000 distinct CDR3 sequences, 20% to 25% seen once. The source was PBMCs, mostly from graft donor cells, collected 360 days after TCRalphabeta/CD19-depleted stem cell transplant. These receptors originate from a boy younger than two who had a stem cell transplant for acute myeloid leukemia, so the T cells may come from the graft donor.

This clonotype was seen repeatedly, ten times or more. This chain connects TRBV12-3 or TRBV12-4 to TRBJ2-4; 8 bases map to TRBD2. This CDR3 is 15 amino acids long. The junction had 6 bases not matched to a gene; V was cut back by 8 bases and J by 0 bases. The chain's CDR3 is CASSSGGAAKNIQYF. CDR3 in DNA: TGTGCCAGCTCCTCCGGGGGGGCAGCCAAAAACATTCAGTACTTC.

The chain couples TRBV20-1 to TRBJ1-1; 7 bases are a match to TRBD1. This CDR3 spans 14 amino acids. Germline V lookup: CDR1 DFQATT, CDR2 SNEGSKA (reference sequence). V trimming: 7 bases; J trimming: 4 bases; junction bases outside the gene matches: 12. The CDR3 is CSVKKTGRITEAFF. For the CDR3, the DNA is TGCAGTGTTAAGAAGACAGGGCGAATCACTGAAGCTTTCTTT.

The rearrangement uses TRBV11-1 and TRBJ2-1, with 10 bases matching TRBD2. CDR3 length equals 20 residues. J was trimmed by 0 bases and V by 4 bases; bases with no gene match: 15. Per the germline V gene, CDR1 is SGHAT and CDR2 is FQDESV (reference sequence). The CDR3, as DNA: TGTGCCAGCAGCTCGCCTGAGGTGCTAGCGGGGGTAAGCTCCTACAATGAGCAGTTCTTC. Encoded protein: CASSSPEVLAGVSSYNEQFF.

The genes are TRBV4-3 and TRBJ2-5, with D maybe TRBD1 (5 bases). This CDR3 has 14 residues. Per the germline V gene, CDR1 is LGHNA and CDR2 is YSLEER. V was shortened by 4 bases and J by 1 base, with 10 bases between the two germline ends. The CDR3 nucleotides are TGCGCCAGCAGCCCCGGACATCCCCAAGAGACCCAGTACTTC. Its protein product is CASSPGHPQETQYF.

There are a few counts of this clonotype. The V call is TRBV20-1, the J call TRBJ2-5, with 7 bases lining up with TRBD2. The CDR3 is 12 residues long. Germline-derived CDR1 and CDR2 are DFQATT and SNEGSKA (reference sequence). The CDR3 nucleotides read TGCAGCGGACTAGAACTACAAGAGACCCAGTACTTC. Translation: CSGLELQETQYF.

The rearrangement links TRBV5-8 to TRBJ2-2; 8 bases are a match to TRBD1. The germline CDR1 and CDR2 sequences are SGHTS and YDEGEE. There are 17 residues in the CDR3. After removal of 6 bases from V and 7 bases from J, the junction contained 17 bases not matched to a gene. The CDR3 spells CASNRIIRTGKIGELFF. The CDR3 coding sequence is TGTGCCAGCAATAGAATCATCCGGACAGGGAAAATCGGGGAGCTGTTTTTT.

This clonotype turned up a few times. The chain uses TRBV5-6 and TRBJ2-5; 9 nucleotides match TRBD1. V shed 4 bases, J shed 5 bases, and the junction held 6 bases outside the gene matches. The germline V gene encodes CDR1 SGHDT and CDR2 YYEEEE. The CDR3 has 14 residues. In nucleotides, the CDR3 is TGTGCCAGCAGCCCATTGACAGGGGGGGAGACCCAGTACTTC. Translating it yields CASSPLTGGETQYF.

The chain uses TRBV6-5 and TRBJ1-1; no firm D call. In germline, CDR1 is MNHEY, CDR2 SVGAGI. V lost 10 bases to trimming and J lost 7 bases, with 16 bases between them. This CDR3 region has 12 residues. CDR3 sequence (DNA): TGTGCCACCCATGACAATGTGGGTGAAGCTTTCTTT. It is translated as CATHDNVGEAFF.

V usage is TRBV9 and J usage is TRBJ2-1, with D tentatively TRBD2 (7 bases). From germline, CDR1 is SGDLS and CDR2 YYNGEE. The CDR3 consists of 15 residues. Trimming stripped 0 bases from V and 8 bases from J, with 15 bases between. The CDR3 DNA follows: TGTGCCAGCAGCGTAGAGGGGGGGCGGGTATATGAGCAGTTCTTC. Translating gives CASSVEGGRVYEQFF.

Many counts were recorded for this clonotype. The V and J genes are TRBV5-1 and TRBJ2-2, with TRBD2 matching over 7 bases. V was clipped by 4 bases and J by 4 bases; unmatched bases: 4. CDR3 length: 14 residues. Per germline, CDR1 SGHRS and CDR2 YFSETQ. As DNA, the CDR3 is TGCGCCAGCAGCGTTGGACTAGGCACCGGGGAGCTGTTTTTT. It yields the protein CASSVGLGTGELFF. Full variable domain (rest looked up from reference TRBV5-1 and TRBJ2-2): KAGVTQTPRYLIKTRGQQVTLSCSPISGHRSVSWYQQTPGQGLQFLFEYFSETQRNKGNFPGRFSGRQFSNSRSEMNVSTLELGDSALYLCASSVGLGTGELFFGEGSRLTVL.

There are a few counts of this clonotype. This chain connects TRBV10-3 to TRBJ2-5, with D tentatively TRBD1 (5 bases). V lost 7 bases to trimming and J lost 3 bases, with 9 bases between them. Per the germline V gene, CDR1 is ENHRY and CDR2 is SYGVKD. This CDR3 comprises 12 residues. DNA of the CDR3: TGTGCCATCAAATCCAGGGAAGAGACCCAGTACTTC. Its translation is CAIKSREETQYF.

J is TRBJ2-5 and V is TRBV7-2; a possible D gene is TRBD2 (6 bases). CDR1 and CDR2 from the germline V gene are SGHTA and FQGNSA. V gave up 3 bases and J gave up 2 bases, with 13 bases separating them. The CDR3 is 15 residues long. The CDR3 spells CASSFGAAGQETQYF. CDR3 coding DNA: TGTGCCAGCAGCTTTGGCGCCGCGGGGCAAGAGACCCAGTACTTC.

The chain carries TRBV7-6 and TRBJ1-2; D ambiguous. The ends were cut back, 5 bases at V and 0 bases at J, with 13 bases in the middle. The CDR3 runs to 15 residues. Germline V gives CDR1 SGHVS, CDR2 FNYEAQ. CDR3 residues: CASSRGPGANYGYTF. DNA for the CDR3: TGTGCCAGCAGCCGCGGGCCCGGAGCTAACTATGGCTACACCTTC.

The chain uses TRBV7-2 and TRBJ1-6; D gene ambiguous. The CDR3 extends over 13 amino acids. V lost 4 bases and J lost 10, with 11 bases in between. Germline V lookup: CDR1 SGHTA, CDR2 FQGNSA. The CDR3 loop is CASSYTDRSPLHF. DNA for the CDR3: TGTGCCAGCAGCTATACGGACCGATCACCCCTCCACTTT.

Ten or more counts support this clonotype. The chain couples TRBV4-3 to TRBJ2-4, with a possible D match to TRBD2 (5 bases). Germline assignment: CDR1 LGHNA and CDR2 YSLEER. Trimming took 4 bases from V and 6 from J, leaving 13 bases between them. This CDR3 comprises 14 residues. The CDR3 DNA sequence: TGCGCCAGCAGCCTCTCGGGGAACGGAAACATTCAGTACTTC. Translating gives CASSLSGNGNIQYF.

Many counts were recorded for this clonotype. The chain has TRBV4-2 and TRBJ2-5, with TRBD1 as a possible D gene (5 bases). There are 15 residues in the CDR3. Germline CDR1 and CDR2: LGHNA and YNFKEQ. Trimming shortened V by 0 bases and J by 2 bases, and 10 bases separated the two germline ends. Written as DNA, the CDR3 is TGTGCCAGCAGCCAAGAGTTAGGGGAACAAGAGACCCAGTACTTC. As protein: CASSQELGEQETQYF.

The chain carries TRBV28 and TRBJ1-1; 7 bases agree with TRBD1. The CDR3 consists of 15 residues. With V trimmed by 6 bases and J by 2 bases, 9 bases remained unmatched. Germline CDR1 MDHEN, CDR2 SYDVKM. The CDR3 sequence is CASRPRGQTNTEAFF. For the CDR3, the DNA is TGTGCCAGCAGGCCAAGGGGACAGACAAACACTGAAGCTTTCTTT. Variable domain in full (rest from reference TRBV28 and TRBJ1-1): DVKVTQSSRYLVKRTGEKVFLECVQDMDHENMFWYRQDPGLGLRLIYFSYDVKMKEKGDIPEGYSVSREKKERFSLILESASTNQTSMYLCASRPRGQTNTEAFFGQGTRLTVV.

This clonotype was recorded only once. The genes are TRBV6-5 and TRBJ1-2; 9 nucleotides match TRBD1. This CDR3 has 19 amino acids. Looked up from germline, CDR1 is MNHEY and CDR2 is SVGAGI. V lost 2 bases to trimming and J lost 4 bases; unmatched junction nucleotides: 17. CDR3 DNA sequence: TGTGCCAGCAGTTACCCAAGGGTGGGCCGGGACAGGGTTTTCTATGGCTACACCTTC. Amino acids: CASSYPRVGRDRVFYGYTF.

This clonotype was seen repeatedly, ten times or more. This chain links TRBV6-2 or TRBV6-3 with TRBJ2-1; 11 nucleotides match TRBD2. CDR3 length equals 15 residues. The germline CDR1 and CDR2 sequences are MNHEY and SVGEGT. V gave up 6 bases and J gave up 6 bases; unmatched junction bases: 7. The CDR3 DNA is TGTGCCAGCAGCTATAGCGGGGGGGCTTTCAATGAGCAGTTCTTC. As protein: CASSYSGGAFNEQFF.

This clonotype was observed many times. CDR3 bases: TGTGCCACCAGGGCTCCGGGACGACAGGCGAACACCGGGGAGCTGTTTTTT. Translation gives CATRAPGRQANTGELFF. The chain couples TRBV24-1 to TRBJ2-2; D may be TRBD1 (6 bases). Germline V gene sequence: CDR1 KGHDR, CDR2 SFDVKD. Deletions cut 7 bases from V and 0 bases from J, with 17 bases between. This CDR3 contains 17 residues.

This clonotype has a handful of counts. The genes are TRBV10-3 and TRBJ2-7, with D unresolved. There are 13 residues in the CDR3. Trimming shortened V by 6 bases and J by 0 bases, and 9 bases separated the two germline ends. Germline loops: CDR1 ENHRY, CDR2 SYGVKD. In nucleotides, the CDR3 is TGTGCCATCAGGTCAGGTTCCTCCTACGAGCAGTACGTC. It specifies CAIRSGSSYEQYV.

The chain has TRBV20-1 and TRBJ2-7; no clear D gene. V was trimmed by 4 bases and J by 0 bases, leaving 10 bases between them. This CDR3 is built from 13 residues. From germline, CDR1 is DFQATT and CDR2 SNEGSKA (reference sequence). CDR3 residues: CSAKGRSSYEQYV. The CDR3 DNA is TGCAGTGCTAAAGGGCGTAGCTCCTACGAGCAGTACGTC.

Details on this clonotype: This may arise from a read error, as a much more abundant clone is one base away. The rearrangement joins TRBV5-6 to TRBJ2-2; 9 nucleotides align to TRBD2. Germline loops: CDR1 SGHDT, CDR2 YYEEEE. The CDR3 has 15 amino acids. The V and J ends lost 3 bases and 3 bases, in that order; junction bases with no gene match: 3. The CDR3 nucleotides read TGTGCCAGCAGCTCGACTAGCGGTGACACCGGGGAGCTGTTTTTT. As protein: CASSSTSGDTGELFF.

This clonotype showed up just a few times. CDR3 sequence reads: CASSRLAVQETQYF. The DNA of the CDR3 is TGTGCCAGCAGCCGACTAGCGGTCCAAGAGACCCAGTACTTC. V and J are TRBV7-2 and TRBJ2-5; 9 bases are shared with TRBD2. The CDR3 is made up of 14 amino acids. V dropped 5 bases and J dropped 1; count of bases not matched to a gene: 2. Per the germline V gene, CDR1 is SGHTA and CDR2 is FQGNSA.

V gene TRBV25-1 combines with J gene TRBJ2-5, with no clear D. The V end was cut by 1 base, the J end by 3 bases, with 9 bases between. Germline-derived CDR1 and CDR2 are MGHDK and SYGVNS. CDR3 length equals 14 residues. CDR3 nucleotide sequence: TGTGCCAGCAGTGAATGGGCGGCTAAAGAGACCCAGTACTTC. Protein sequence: CASSEWAAKETQYF.

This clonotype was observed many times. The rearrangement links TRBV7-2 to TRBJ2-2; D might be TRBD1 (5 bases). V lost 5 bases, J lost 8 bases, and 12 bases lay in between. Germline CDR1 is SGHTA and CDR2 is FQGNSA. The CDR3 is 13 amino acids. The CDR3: CASSPDTPGELFF. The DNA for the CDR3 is TGTGCCAGCAGCCCGGACACGCCTGGGGAGCTGTTTTTT.

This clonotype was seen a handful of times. In DNA, the CDR3 is TGTGCCAGCAGCTTCGGTTTAGCGGGGGGTCCAAGAGATACGCAGTATTTT. It is translated as CASSFGLAGGPRDTQYF. The genes are TRBV7-8 and TRBJ2-3; 10 positions agree with TRBD2. Germline CDR1 and CDR2: SGHVS and FQNEAQ. With 3 bases clipped from V and 5 bases from J, the junction kept 11 bases outside the gene matches. This CDR3 has 17 residues.

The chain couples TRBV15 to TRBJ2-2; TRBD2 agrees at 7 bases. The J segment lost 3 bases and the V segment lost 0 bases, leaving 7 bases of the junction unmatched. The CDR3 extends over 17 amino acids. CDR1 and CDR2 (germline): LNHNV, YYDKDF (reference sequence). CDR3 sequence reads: CATSRERGVVDTGELFF. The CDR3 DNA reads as TGTGCCACCAGCAGAGAACGGGGGGTTGTCGACACCGGGGAGCTGTTTTTT.

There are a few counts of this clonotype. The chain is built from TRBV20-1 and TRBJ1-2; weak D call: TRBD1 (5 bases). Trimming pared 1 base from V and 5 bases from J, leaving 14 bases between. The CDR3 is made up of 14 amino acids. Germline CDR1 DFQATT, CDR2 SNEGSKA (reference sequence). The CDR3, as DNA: TGCAGTGCTAGAGCCCGGGACTGGACGTATGGCTACACCTTC. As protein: CSARARDWTYGYTF.

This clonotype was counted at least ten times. CDR3 amino acids: CASSSPPPAASSYEQYV. CDR3 DNA: TGTGCCAGCAGTTCCCCCCCCCCAGCAGCCAGCTCCTACGAGCAGTACGTC. This chain uses TRBV12-3 or TRBV12-4 with TRBJ2-7; D gene uncertain. Trimming removed 4 bases at V and 0 bases at J, with 19 bases between. This CDR3 is 17 amino acids long.

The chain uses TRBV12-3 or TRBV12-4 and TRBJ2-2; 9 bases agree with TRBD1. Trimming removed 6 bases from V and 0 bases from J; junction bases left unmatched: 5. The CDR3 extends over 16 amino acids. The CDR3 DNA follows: TGTGCCAGCAGAAATACAGGGGGCGCGAACACCGGGGAGCTGTTTTTT. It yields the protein CASRNTGGANTGELFF.

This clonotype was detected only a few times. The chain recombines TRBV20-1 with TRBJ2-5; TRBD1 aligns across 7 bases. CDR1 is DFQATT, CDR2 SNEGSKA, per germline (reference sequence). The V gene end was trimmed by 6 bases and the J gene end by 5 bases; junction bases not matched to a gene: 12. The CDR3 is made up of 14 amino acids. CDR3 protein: CSALPGTVAETQYF. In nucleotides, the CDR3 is TGCAGTGCACTTCCCGGGACAGTGGCGGAGACCCAGTACTTC.